Listed here are 5 T cell receptor beta chains from one sample, sequenced in a study of a mutant IDH1 vaccine in newly diagnosed glioma. The time point was: week 35, safety follow-up. Each dose of the vaccine consisted of 300 ug of mutant IDH1 20-mer peptide, with topical imiquimod. No antigens are known for them. Sequencing was performed with immunoSEQ multiplex PCR; in TCRdb, only in-frame clones are kept and a portion is missing. The sample holds some 30,000 clones, 81% seen once. The sequenced sample was PBMCs, obtained from a glioma patient whose treatment included an IDH1 peptide vaccine. Receptors originate from a man aged 25 to 45 with glioma.

J is TRBJ1-1 and V is TRBV27, with D hard to call. With 2 bases removed from V and 0 bases from J, the gap between germline ends came to 10 bases. Germline loops: CDR1 MNHEY, CDR2 SMNVEV (reference sequence). CDR3 length: 15 amino acids. CDR3 bases: TGTGCCAGCAGTTTAATGAACAGATTGAACACTGAAGCTTTCTTT. Its translation: CASSLMNRLNTEAFF.

V is TRBV14 and J is TRBJ1-1; 10 nucleotides agree with TRBD1. The germline V gene has CDR1 SGHDN and CDR2 FVKESK. This CDR3 is built from 15 residues. With V trimmed by 2 bases and J by 6 bases, 6 bases remained unmatched. The CDR3 reads CASSQFLGQGAEAFF. CDR3 nucleotide sequence: TGTGCCAGCAGCCAATTTCTAGGACAGGGGGCTGAAGCTTTCTTT.

This chain uses TRBV11-2 with TRBJ1-5, with D maybe TRBD1 (6 bases). The CDR3 has 14 residues. V was clipped by 4 bases and J by 7 bases, with 14 bases between them. Germline V gene lookup returns CDR1 SGHAT and CDR2 FQNNGV. CDR3 sequence: CASSYTGPRQPQHF. Written as DNA, the CDR3 is TGTGCCAGCAGCTACACAGGGCCTCGGCAGCCCCAGCATTTT. Filled out from reference TRBV11-2 and TRBJ1-5, the complete variable domain reads EAGVAQSPRYKIIEKRQSVAFWCNPISGHATLYWYQQILGQGPKLLIQFQNNGVVDDSQLPKDRFSAERLKGVDSTLKIQPAKLEDSAVYLCASSYTGPRQPQHFGDGTRLSIL.

This rearrangement joins TRBV10-3 to TRBJ1-1; possible D gene TRBD1, 6 bases. V was pared by 8 bases and J by 4 bases, with 17 bases between. The germline V gene has CDR1 ENHRY and CDR2 SYGVKD. The CDR3 length is 14 residues. CDR3 nucleotide sequence: TGTGCCATCGACGGGGGGACATGGAGCACTGAAGCTTTCTTT. Its protein is CAIDGGTWSTEAFF.

The V and J genes are TRBV5-1 and TRBJ1-1; perhaps TRBD1 as D (5 bases). Germline V gene data show CDR1 as SGHRS and CDR2 as YFSETQ. V lost 6 bases, J lost 1 base, and 19 bases lay in between. This CDR3 is built from 16 residues. The CDR3 loop reads CASTTTWAGENTEAFF. In DNA form, the CDR3 reads TGCGCCAGCACCACGACCTGGGCGGGGGAGAACACTGAAGCTTTCTTT.